The source of this TCR beta chain is a study of control samples from healthy donors and cancer patients (dated by TCRdb to between 2020 and 2021). For this clone: Its antigen target is currently unknown. Base qualities are not recorded, but no much larger clone differs from it by a single base.

The CDR3 holds 13 amino acids from the cysteine to the phenylalanine. This entry keeps only the CDR3 DNA: 39 bases, framed from base 1. The junction carries 15 bases between V and J, which are trimmed by 7 bases and 7 bases respectively. Via the germline V gene, CDR1 is SGHRS and CDR2 YFSETQ. Libraries were constructed by the immunoSEQ multiplex PCR assay. TCRdb provides this immuneACCESS table in a form limited to in-frame rearrangements. Some clones are lacking; in checked studies, under half of them reflect an unresolved V gene, and why the rest are absent is not known. For this sample there are under 110,000 clones; 80% to 90% appear just once. Roughly 7.7% of the sample belongs to the ten largest clones.

The clonotype originates from a man aged 25 to 40 in good health. The receptor chain draws on TRBV5-1 and TRBJ2-1; the D call is possibly TRBD1 or TRBD2, each sharing 6 bases. Specimen: blood. The base sequence is TGCGCCAGCCAACTCGGAGGGGGGAATGAGCAGTTCTTC. It codes for CASQLGGGNEQFF.